The next 18 T cell receptor beta chains were all read from a single sample in a study of T cells expressing NK-cell markers. Using the 5' RACE reads, TCRdb records one entry per CDR3 protein without DNA. The listing contains about 450,000 distinct CDR3 sequences. Specimen: blood T cells: a sorted CD56 or NKG2C T cell subset, CD4+ or CD8+ T cells, or bulk PBMC T cells (not recorded which). Every receptor here comes from a woman between 18 and 75 years old in good health.

The gene calls are TRBV5-6 and TRBJ2-5; TCRdb returns TRBD1, unconfirmable since there is no DNA. The CDR3 runs 15 residues. Germline CDR1 and CDR2: SGHDT and YYEEEE. This CDR3 is CASSLAGTGLETQYF.

The V and J genes are TRBV7-2 and TRBJ2-3; without DNA, the TCRdb call of TRBD2 cannot be checked. CDR1 is SGHTA and CDR2 is FQGNSA in the germline V gene. The CDR3 length is 17 residues. CDR3: CASSPTLAGTVTDTQYF.

J is TRBJ1-1 and V is TRBV5-6; the TRBD1 assignment by TCRdb is unverifiable without DNA. Germline CDR1 is SGHDT and CDR2 is YYEEEE. The CDR3 totals 15 residues. The CDR3 here is CASSYSHRANTEAFF.

This chain uses TRBV11-2 with TRBJ2-1. In germline, CDR1 is SGHAT, CDR2 FQNNGV. This CDR3 region has 13 residues. Here the CDR3 reads CASSLAWNNEQFF.

V is TRBV12-3 or TRBV12-4 and J is TRBJ2-1; with no DNA, the TCRdb D assignment of TRBD1 cannot be verified. The CDR3 has 15 residues. CDR3 in amino acids: CASSQRGGAYNEQFF.

The V and J genes are TRBV11-1 and TRBJ1-1. The CDR3 consists of 16 residues. Germline CDR1 reads SGHAT; CDR2 reads FQDESV (reference sequence). Here the CDR3 reads CASSLPGRTSNTEAFF.

The CDR3: CASSTRLAGGRGEQFF. The rearrangement uses TRBV9 and TRBJ2-1; absent DNA, TCRdb's TRBD2 call cannot be checked. The CDR3 is 16 residues long. Per germline, CDR1 SGDLS and CDR2 YYNGEE.

V and J are TRBV21-1 and TRBJ2-7; as DNA is missing, the TRBD2 call by TCRdb cannot be tested. TRBV21-1 has pseudogene status. The length of the CDR3 is 16 residues. The chain's CDR3 is CASSKGRREGSYEQYF.

J is TRBJ2-4 and V is TRBV29-1; TCRdb's assignment of TRBD1 cannot be checked, as there is no DNA. The CDR3 loop spans 14 amino acids. Germline V gene data show CDR1 as SQVTM and CDR2 as ANQGSEA. The CDR3 spells CSVETAIAKNIQYF. Looking up the rest from reference TRBV29-1 and TRBJ2-4 gives the full variable domain: SAVISQKPSRDICQRGTSLTIQCQVDSQVTMMFWYRQQPGQSLTLIATANQGSEATYESGFVIDKFPISRPNLTFSTLTVSNMSPEDSSIYLCSVETAIAKNIQYFGAGTRLSVL.

This rearrangement joins TRBV12-3 or TRBV12-4 to TRBJ2-3; TCRdb gives TRBD2 as the D gene, but with no DNA this cannot be confirmed. The CDR3 is 16 amino acids. The CDR3: CASSRTSGRATDTQYF.

The chain uses TRBV7-3 and TRBJ2-1; TCRdb picks TRBD1, but there is no DNA to check that call. The germline CDR1 and CDR2 sequences are SGHTA and FQGTGA. This CDR3 contains 14 residues. CDR3 protein: CASSPTGTGLEQFF.

This chain connects TRBV20-1 to TRBJ2-3; checking the TCRdb D call of TRBD1 is not possible without DNA. CDR3 length equals 15 residues. Germline loops: CDR1 DFQATT, CDR2 SNEGSKA (reference sequence). CDR3 residues: CSAPPRGGGKSTQYF.

The V call is TRBV11-3, the J call TRBJ2-1; TCRdb lists TRBD2, though no DNA is available to test this call. The CDR3 consists of 14 residues. Germline V CDR1 and CDR2: SGHNT, YENEEA. The CDR3 loop is CASSLTGGGNEQFF.

V and J are TRBV7-8 and TRBJ2-1. Germline CDR1 reads SGHVS; CDR2 reads FQNEAQ. The CDR3 loop spans 11 amino acids. The CDR3 reads CASSLRTEQFF.

The chain couples TRBV6-1 to TRBJ1-3. Germline V gene sequence: CDR1 MNHNS, CDR2 SASEGT. This CDR3 comprises 14 residues. The CDR3 sequence is CASIQPSSGNTIYF.

V and J are TRBV7-2 and TRBJ2-3; TCRdb indicates TRBD2, and absent DNA this call remains unverified. The CDR3 covers 16 residues. In germline, CDR1 is SGHTA, CDR2 FQGNSA. The CDR3 protein is CASSSLAGVGTDTQYF.

The V call is TRBV7-3, the J call TRBJ2-2; the TRBD1 assignment by TCRdb is unverifiable without DNA. Germline loops: CDR1 SGHTA, CDR2 FQGTGA. The CDR3 consists of 16 residues. CDR3 sequence reads: CASSPQGTGADGELFF.

J is TRBJ2-3 and V is TRBV20-1; TCRdb reports TRBD1, a call that lacks DNA to check it against. The CDR3 has 13 amino acids. CDR1 and CDR2 from the germline V gene are DFQATT and SNEGSKA (reference sequence). The CDR3 sequence is CSARTGDADTQYF.